Following are 32 T cell receptor beta chains from one sample sequenced in a study of blood T cells in healthy people across ages (dated by TCRdb to the mid-2010s). Library creation used 5' RACE. TCRdb names Illumina HiSeq 2500 as the instrument used. A second PCR of roughly 7 to 11 cycles was performed with a sample-barcoded 5' primer and a J-beta primer mix. In-frame beta chains were kept once TCRdb had trimmed the public reads at Q25 with fastp and called clones with MiXCR. Identical CDR3 proteins give one entry, which carries the most common genes and DNA. This sample comprises some 760,000 distinct CDR3 sequences, about 25% of them detected only once. The top ten clonotypes cover under 9.5% of the sample. These data also formed part of another study, on T cells of mothers and their children.

The sequenced sample was blood. The source of these receptors is a boy between 10 and 17 years old in good health.

This clonotype was observed a few times. The J gene is TRBJ2-5, the V gene TRBV6-2 or TRBV6-3; weak D call: TRBD2 (5 bases). The end of the DNA is better explained by TRBJ2-1, so the J call may be wrong. Germline V gene lookup returns CDR1 MNHEY and CDR2 SVGEGT. The CDR3 has 14 residues. For the CDR3, the DNA is TGTGCCAGCAGTCTGGGCCGGAGGTGGAATGAGCAGTTCTTC. As protein: CASSLGRRWNEQFF.

The rearrangement links TRBV24-1 to TRBJ2-3, with unresolved D. Germline V lookup: CDR1 KGHDR, CDR2 SFDVKD. The CDR3 is 11 amino acids. V lost 0 bases and J 7 bases, leaving 1 base between the germline ends. The CDR3 is CATSDLNTQYF. The CDR3, as DNA: TGTGCCACCAGTGATTTGAATACGCAGTATTTT.

The rearrangement joins TRBV4-3 to TRBJ2-1, with 10 bases aligning to TRBD1. V lost 1 base, J lost 3 bases, and 3 bases stayed unmatched. The germline gives CDR1 LGHNA, CDR2 YSLEER. The CDR3 spans 16 residues. The CDR3 DNA sequence: TGCGCCAGCAGCCAAGTCCGGACAGGGGGCTACAATGAGCAGTTCTTC. It is translated as CASSQVRTGGYNEQFF.

This clonotype was seen more than once but under ten times. The gene calls are TRBV5-8 and TRBJ1-3; D gene uncertain. The germline V and J ends were trimmed by 2 bases and 0 bases, with 3 bases remaining between them. Per germline, CDR1 SGHTS and CDR2 YDEGEE. CDR3 length equals 13 residues. The CDR3 reads CASSFNSGNTIYF. Written as DNA, the CDR3 is TGTGCCAGCAGCTTCAACTCTGGAAACACCATATATTTT.

This clonotype was observed a handful of times. This CDR3 reads CASRTGHSATNEKLFF. In DNA form, the CDR3 reads TGTGCCAGCAGGACCGGACACTCTGCAACTAATGAAAAACTGTTTTTT. The chain uses TRBV7-4 and TRBJ1-4; the D gene is possibly TRBD1 (5 bases). CDR1 is SGHVT, CDR2 SQSDAQ, per germline. This CDR3 has 16 residues. Between the trimmed V and J ends, which lost 6 bases and 0 bases, there was a span of 14 bases.

The V call is TRBV4-2, the J call TRBJ2-7, with no clear D. V was trimmed by 2 bases and J by 0 bases, leaving 5 bases between them. CDR1 LGHNA and CDR2 YNFKEQ come from the germline V gene. CDR3 length equals 13 residues. CDR3: CASSQLISYEQYF. The CDR3, as DNA: TGTGCCAGCAGCCAATTGATCTCCTACGAGCAGTACTTC.

The V gene is TRBV12-3 or TRBV12-4, the J gene TRBJ1-2; D gene ambiguous. The V gene lost 5 bases and the J gene lost 7 bases, with 5 bases spanning the gap. This CDR3 has 10 amino acids. DNA for the CDR3: TGTGCCAGCAGTAAGGGTGGCTACACCTTC. This sequence encodes CASSKGGYTF.

This clonotype was detected only a few times. The V and J genes are TRBV6-1 and TRBJ2-1, with 9 bases matching TRBD2. In germline, CDR1 is MNHNS, CDR2 SASEGT. CDR3 length: 16 amino acids. The trim removed 6 bases at V and 7 bases at J, leaving 13 bases unmatched. The CDR3 loop reads CASSSPALAGRNEQFF. CDR3 DNA sequence: TGTGCCAGCAGCTCCCCCGCTCTAGCGGGACGGAATGAGCAGTTCTTC.

The chain links TRBV7-9 to TRBJ2-5; 8 bases are a match to TRBD2. CDR3 length: 15 residues. The germline gives CDR1 SEHNR, CDR2 FQNEAQ (reference sequence). After removal of 1 base from V and 3 bases from J, the junction contained 4 bases not matched to a gene. The CDR3 sequence is CASSLDGGAEETQYF. The CDR3 coding sequence is TGTGCCAGCAGCTTAGACGGGGGGGCTGAAGAGACCCAGTACTTC.

The table lists this clonotype with a count of one. The chain joins TRBV7-2 to TRBJ2-3; no clear D. Germline CDR1 is SGHTA and CDR2 is FQGNSA. The CDR3 sequence is 11 residues long. V was clipped by 7 bases and J by 6 bases, with 8 bases between them. CDR3 residues: CASTLRDTQYF. For the CDR3, the DNA is TGTGCCAGCACTTTACGGGATACGCAGTATTTT.

This sequence joins TRBV12-3 or TRBV12-4 and TRBJ2-1; D is unresolved. Near its end, the DNA agrees better with TRBJ2-5, so the J call may be wrong. The CDR3 is made up of 14 amino acids. The CDR3: CASSLESPWETQYF. DNA for the CDR3: TGTGCCAGCAGTTTAGAGTCCCCATGGGAGACCCAGTACTTC.

The rearrangement uses TRBV20-1 and TRBJ2-1; perhaps D is TRBD1 or TRBD2 (5 bases each). Germline V gives CDR1 DFQATT, CDR2 SNEGSKA (reference sequence). This CDR3 is built from 16 residues. The V and J ends lost 1 base and 2 bases respectively, with 15 bases between them. CDR3 sequence (DNA): TGCAGTGCTAGAGCCCGGGGCTCCAAGACCTACAATGAGCAGTTCTTC. This codes for CSARARGSKTYNEQFF.

This clonotype turned up a few times. The rearrangement links TRBV27 to TRBJ1-4, with a tentative D call TRBD1 (6 bases). The germline V gene encodes CDR1 MNHEY and CDR2 SMNVEV (reference sequence). V was cut by 4 bases and J by 0 bases, with 15 bases left in between. This CDR3 contains 17 residues. CDR3 region: CASSSWTESTTNEKLFF. The CDR3 DNA is TGTGCCAGCAGTTCCTGGACAGAATCTACAACTAATGAAAAACTGTTTTTT.

The chain recombines TRBV6-6 with TRBJ2-4, with 9 nucleotides matching TRBD1. V was clipped by 2 bases and J by 5 bases; unmatched bases: 7. This CDR3 contains 16 residues. In germline, CDR1 is MNHNY, CDR2 SVGAGI (reference sequence). The CDR3: CASSYPLGQGENIQYF. CDR3 nucleotides: TGTGCCAGCAGTTACCCATTGGGACAGGGAGAAAACATTCAGTACTTC.

This chain uses TRBV7-9 with TRBJ1-3; no clear D. The CDR3 is made up of 16 amino acids. From germline, CDR1 is SEHNR and CDR2 FQNEAQ (reference sequence). The V and J ends lost 5 bases and 0 bases respectively, with 14 bases between them. This chain's CDR3 is CASSPQEVSSGNTIYF. The DNA for the CDR3 is TGTGCCAGCAGCCCTCAGGAGGTCAGCTCTGGAAACACCATATATTTT. The variable domain in full, with the rest retrieved from reference TRBV7-9 and TRBJ1-3, is DTGVSQNPRHKITKRGQNVTFRCDPISEHNRLYWYRQTLGQGPEFLTYFQNEAQLEKSRLLSDRFSAERPKGSFSTLEIQRTEQGDSAMYLCASSPQEVSSGNTIYFGEGSWLTVV.

This clonotype has a handful of counts. CDR3: CASSLTRGDGTQYF. CDR3 nucleotides: TGTGCCAGCAGCTTAACGAGGGGAGATGGGACCCAGTACTTC. The V and J genes are TRBV7-3 and TRBJ2-5; possibly TRBD1 or TRBD2 for D (5 bases each). Deletions cut 0 bases from V and 7 bases from J, with 12 bases between. This CDR3 has 14 residues. Germline lookup yields CDR1 SGHTA and CDR2 FQGTGA.

This clonotype appeared many times. V usage is TRBV29-1 and J usage is TRBJ2-5; maybe TRBD1 (6 bases). The DNA end is more similar to TRBJ2-7, so the J call may be wrong. CDR3 length: 11 residues. Germline CDR1 reads SQVTM; CDR2 reads ANQGSEA. The DNA for the CDR3 is TGCAGCGTAGGACAGACCTACGAGCAGTACTTC. Protein sequence: CSVGQTYEQYF.

This rearrangement joins TRBV15 to TRBJ1-4; 10 bases map to TRBD1. The CDR3 length is 14 residues. V shed 0 bases and J 10 bases; nucleotides not matched to a gene: 2. Germline V gene lookup returns CDR1 LNHNV and CDR2 YYDKDF (reference sequence). This CDR3 reads CATSRDRTGGKLFF. DNA of the CDR3: TGTGCCACCAGCAGAGATCGGACAGGGGGAAAACTGTTTTTT.

The chain combines TRBV2 with TRBJ2-5; unclear D gene. The J call is uncertain, as TRBJ2-7 better fits the DNA end. CDR1 and CDR2 (germline): SNHLY, FYNNEI. This CDR3 has 14 amino acids. The chain's CDR3 is CASIEFAEIYEQYF. CDR3 in DNA: TGTGCCAGCATCGAATTCGCAGAAATTTACGAGCAGTACTTC.

This clonotype was detected a few times. The genes are TRBV14 and TRBJ2-3, with TRBD2 matching over 10 bases. Germline assignment: CDR1 SGHDN and CDR2 FVKESK. This CDR3 has 14 residues. With 4 bases clipped from V and 9 bases from J, the junction kept 7 bases outside the gene matches. For the CDR3, the DNA is TGTGCCAGCAGCCCAGCAATACTAGCGGGGACGCAGTATTTT. The encoded protein is CASSPAILAGTQYF.

The table lists this clonotype with a few counts. The rearrangement links TRBV7-6 to TRBJ2-5; D unresolved. CDR3 length: 16 residues. The V end lost 5 bases, the J end lost 5 bases, and 21 bases lay between the germline ends. Looked up from germline, CDR1 is SGHVS and CDR2 is FNYEAQ. This chain's CDR3 is CASSTPVDLVPETQYF. CDR3 nucleotide sequence: TGTGCCAGCAGCACTCCCGTAGATTTGGTCCCGGAGACCCAGTACTTC.

The CDR3 DNA reads TGTGCCAGCAGCGTAGCTCCAGGAGGGCTGGAGACCCAGTACTTC. It codes for CASSVAPGGLETQYF. V is TRBV9 and J is TRBJ2-1; D possibly corresponds to TRBD2 (6 bases). The J call may be mistaken, given a closer DNA end match to TRBJ2-5. Germline CDR1 and CDR2: SGDLS and YYNGEE. The CDR3 is 15 amino acids.

The chain recombines TRBV7-2 with TRBJ2-1; 11 positions agree with TRBD2. This CDR3 comprises 17 residues. The V gene's germline CDR1 is SGHTA and CDR2 FQGNSA. Unmatched junction bases numbered 13, after V lost 5 bases and J lost 7 bases. Written as DNA, the CDR3 is TGTGCCAGCAGCACCGATAGCGGGAGGGGATTGTGGAATGAGCAGTTCTTC. It codes for CASSTDSGRGLWNEQFF.

The J gene is TRBJ1-6, the V gene TRBV7-9; D gene uncertain. The CDR3 sequence is 16 residues long. The germline gives CDR1 SEHNR, CDR2 FQNEAQ (reference sequence). V was pared by 5 bases and J by 0 bases, with 11 bases between. The CDR3 coding sequence is TGTGCCAGCAGCGCTAAGATAGGCTCCTATAATTCACCCCTCCACTTT. Amino acids: CASSAKIGSYNSPLHF.

This clonotype was picked up a small number of times. The V and J genes are TRBV27 and TRBJ2-7, with D unresolved. CDR1 is MNHEY and CDR2 is SMNVEV in the germline V gene (reference sequence). The CDR3 covers 13 residues. Trimming took 3 bases from V and 3 from J, leaving 9 bases between them. DNA for the CDR3: TGTGCCAGCAGTTTTTCCGCGAACTACGAGCAGTACTTC. Its protein is CASSFSANYEQYF.

This clonotype was seen repeatedly, ten times or more. This chain joins TRBV14 and TRBJ2-5; D may be TRBD1 (5 bases). CDR3 length: 13 amino acids. Germline V gene lookup returns CDR1 SGHDN and CDR2 FVKESK. V was cut by 2 bases and J by 5 bases, with 9 bases left in between. CDR3 region: CASSQIGAETQYF. In DNA form, the CDR3 reads TGTGCCAGCAGCCAAATTGGGGCGGAGACCCAGTACTTC.

The chain employs TRBV20-1 and TRBJ2-1; 14 bases are shared with TRBD2. The CDR3 extends over 16 amino acids. Unmatched junction bases numbered 7, after V lost 5 bases and J lost 4 bases. Looked up from germline, CDR1 is DFQATT and CDR2 is SNEGSKA (reference sequence). The CDR3 region is CSAPGLAGVRYNEQFF. CDR3 sequence (DNA): TGCAGTGCTCCGGGACTAGCGGGAGTGAGATACAATGAGCAGTTCTTC.

The table lists this clonotype with a few counts. The chain is built from TRBV11-3 and TRBJ2-7; no firm D call. Looked up from germline, CDR1 is SGHNT and CDR2 is YENEEA. The length of the CDR3 is 15 residues. The V gene lost 2 bases and the J gene lost 2 bases, with 13 bases spanning the gap. The CDR3 here is CASSLQDAKTYEQYF. The CDR3 nucleotides read TGTGCCAGCAGCTTACAGGACGCGAAGACCTACGAGCAGTACTTC.

V and J are TRBV29-1 and TRBJ1-4; 8 bases align to TRBD1. The trim removed 6 bases at V and 3 bases at J, leaving 3 bases unmatched. Germline CDR1 and CDR2: SQVTM and ANQGSEA. This CDR3 is 13 amino acids long. CDR3 in DNA: TGCAGCGTGGGGACAGGATCTAATGAAAAACTGTTTTTT. Translated, it gives CSVGTGSNEKLFF. The variable domain in full, with the rest retrieved from reference TRBV29-1 and TRBJ1-4, is SAVISQKPSRDICQRGTSLTIQCQVDSQVTMMFWYRQQPGQSLTLIATANQGSEATYESGFVIDKFPISRPNLTFSTLTVSNMSPEDSSIYLCSVGTGSNEKLFFGSGTQLSVL.

This clonotype was observed at least ten times. The CDR3 DNA reads TGTGCCAGCAGCTCAACAGGGGGCCGCACTAATGAAAAACTGTTTTTT. It is translated as CASSSTGGRTNEKLFF. The chain combines TRBV7-9 with TRBJ1-4; 9 bases are a match to TRBD1. CDR1 SEHNR and CDR2 FQNEAQ come from the germline V gene (reference sequence). The CDR3 length is 16 residues. With V trimmed by 4 bases and J by 2 bases, 5 bases remained unmatched.

This rearrangement joins TRBV19 to TRBJ1-5; unclear D gene. With 0 bases removed from V and 2 bases from J, the gap between germline ends came to 8 bases. The CDR3 length is 15 residues. Germline V gives CDR1 LNHDA, CDR2 SQIVND (reference sequence). The CDR3 DNA follows: TGTGCCAGTAGTATAGATGGGTCCGGCAATCAGCCCCAGCATTTT. Its translation is CASSIDGSGNQPQHF.

This clonotype was seen more than once but under ten times. The chain is built from TRBV6-2 or TRBV6-3 and TRBJ2-1; 7 bases are shared with TRBD1. In germline, CDR1 is MNHEY, CDR2 SVGEGT. Trimming at V came to 4 bases and at J to 3 bases, leaving 6 bases not matched to a gene. The CDR3 is made up of 15 amino acids. The CDR3 DNA sequence: TGTGCCAGCAGTTCCGGGACAGTCGACTACAATGAGCAGTTCTTC. Amino acids: CASSSGTVDYNEQFF.